In this sample, the clone carrying this T cell receptor beta chain turned up many times. The target antigen is unknown. The germline CDR1 and CDR2 sequences are MNHNY and SVGAGI (reference sequence). The CDR3 runs to 14 residues. J lost 3 bases, V lost 3 bases, and 3 bases had no gene match. This sample stems from a study of neurological immune-mediated disorders. Study-level findings and limits: The most TCR clonal expansion was seen in HTLV-1-associated myelopathy, and the least was seen in multiple sclerosis, which fell below healthy controls.

In each sequencing run, over 170 million TCR-beta sequences were generated from 15-18 subjects. In TCRdb, the 5' RACE reads were re-called with MiXCR into one record per CDR3 protein. The sample consists of 50,000 to 70,000 distinct CDR3 sequences, over 9.5% of them appearing once. 2 million PBMCs stored at -80 C were the source of the unsorted libraries. Material for sequencing was PBMCs. The chain recombines TRBV6-6 with TRBJ2-3; 7 positions match TRBD2. The clonotype comes from a woman aged 55-69 years with HTLV-1-associated myelopathy (HAM/TSP). CDR3: CASSYGSGTDTQYF. In DNA, the CDR3 is TGTGCCAGCAGTTATGGTAGCGGGACAGATACGCAGTATTTT.